Each of the 3 T cell receptor beta chains below was sequenced from the same sample in a study of T-cell reconstitution after alpha-beta-depleted transplantation in children. Library preparation (for TCRbeta) was performed with unique molecular identifiers. TCRdb re-derived calls from the PCR reads in MiXCR, one entry per CDR3 protein. The data contain 240,000 or so distinct CDR3 sequences, approximately 12% of them singletons. Sequenced material: PBMCs from the stem cell graft donor, taken from the stem cell graft. Source of these receptors: a human donor who donated a stem cell graft to a child with acute lymphoblastic leukemia.

This clonotype has at least ten counts. The genes are TRBV7-9 and TRBJ2-3; D gene unclear. V was cut by 3 bases and J by 6 bases, with 13 bases left in between. Germline lookup yields CDR1 SEHNR and CDR2 FQNEAQ (reference sequence). The CDR3 is 14 residues long. The DNA of the CDR3 is TGTGCCAGCAGCTTGGACGCCGATCAGGATACGCAGTATTTT. Translated, it gives CASSLDADQDTQYF.

This clonotype was counted only a few times. CDR3 nucleotides: TGTGCCAGCAGCTTAGCCGGAATTACTGAAGCTTTCTTT. Translation: CASSLAGITEAFF. The chain links TRBV7-2 to TRBJ1-1, with unresolved D. V lost 0 bases and J 5 bases, leaving 7 bases between the germline ends. The CDR3 covers 13 residues. CDR1 is SGHTA and CDR2 is FQGNSA in the germline V gene.

In this sample, this clonotype turned up many times. V is TRBV15 and J is TRBJ2-1; D remains unclear. This CDR3 has 12 amino acids. Between the trimmed V and J ends, which lost 3 bases and 7 bases, there was a span of 7 bases. CDR1 is LNHNV and CDR2 is YYDKDF in the germline V gene (reference sequence). CDR3 sequence (DNA): TGTGCCACCAGCAGGGATCGGAATGAGCAGTTCTTC. It is translated as CATSRDRNEQFF.